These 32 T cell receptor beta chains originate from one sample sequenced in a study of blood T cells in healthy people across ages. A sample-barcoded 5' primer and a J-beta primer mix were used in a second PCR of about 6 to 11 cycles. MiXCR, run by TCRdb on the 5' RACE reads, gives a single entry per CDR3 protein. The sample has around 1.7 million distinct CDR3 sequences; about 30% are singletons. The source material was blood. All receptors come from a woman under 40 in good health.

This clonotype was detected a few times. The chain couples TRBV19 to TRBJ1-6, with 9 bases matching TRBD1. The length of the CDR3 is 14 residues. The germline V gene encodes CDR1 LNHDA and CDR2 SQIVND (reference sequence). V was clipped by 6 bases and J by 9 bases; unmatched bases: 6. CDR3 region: CASSTGTGSSPLHF. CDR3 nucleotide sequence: TGTGCCAGTAGCACCGGGACAGGGAGTTCACCCCTCCACTTT.

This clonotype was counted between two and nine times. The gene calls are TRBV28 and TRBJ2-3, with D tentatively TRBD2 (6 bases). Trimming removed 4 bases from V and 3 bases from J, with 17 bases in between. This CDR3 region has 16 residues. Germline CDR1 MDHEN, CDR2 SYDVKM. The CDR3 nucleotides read TGTGCCAGCAGTTGGCCCGGGACGGAGGGTACAGATACGCAGTATTTT. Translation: CASSWPGTEGTDTQYF.

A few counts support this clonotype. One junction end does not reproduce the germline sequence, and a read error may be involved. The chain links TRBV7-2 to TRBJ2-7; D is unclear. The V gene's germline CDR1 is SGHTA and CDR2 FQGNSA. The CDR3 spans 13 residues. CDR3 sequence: CASSFLSGYGQYF. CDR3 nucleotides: TGTGCCAGCAGCTTTTTATCGGGCTACGGGCAGTACTTC.

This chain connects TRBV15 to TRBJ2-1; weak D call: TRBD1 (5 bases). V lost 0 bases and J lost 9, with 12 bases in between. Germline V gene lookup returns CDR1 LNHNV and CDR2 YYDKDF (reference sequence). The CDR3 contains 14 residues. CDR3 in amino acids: CATSRDFGAGEQFF. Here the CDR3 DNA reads TGTGCCACCAGCAGAGATTTTGGGGCCGGTGAGCAGTTCTTC.

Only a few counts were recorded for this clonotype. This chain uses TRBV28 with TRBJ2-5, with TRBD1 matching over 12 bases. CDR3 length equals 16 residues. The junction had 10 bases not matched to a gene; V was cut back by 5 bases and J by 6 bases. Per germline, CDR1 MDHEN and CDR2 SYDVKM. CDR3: CASSPYGTGGGKTQYF. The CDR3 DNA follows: TGTGCCAGCAGTCCCTACGGGACAGGGGGCGGGAAGACCCAGTACTTC. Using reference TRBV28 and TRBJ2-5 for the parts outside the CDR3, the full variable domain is DVKVTQSSRYLVKRTGEKVFLECVQDMDHENMFWYRQDPGLGLRLIYFSYDVKMKEKGDIPEGYSVSREKKERFSLILESASTNQTSMYLCASSPYGTGGGKTQYFGPGTRLLVL.

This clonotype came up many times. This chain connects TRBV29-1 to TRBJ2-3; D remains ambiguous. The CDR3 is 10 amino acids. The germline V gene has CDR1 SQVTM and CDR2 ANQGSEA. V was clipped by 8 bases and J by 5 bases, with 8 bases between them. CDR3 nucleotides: TGCAGCTACCGTAGAGATACGCAGTATTTT. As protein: CSYRRDTQYF.

The CDR3, as DNA: TGTGCCAGCAGCGGCGGGGGAGGGTTCACTGAAGCTTTCTTT. It codes for CASSGGGGFTEAFF. The chain carries TRBV9 and TRBJ1-1; perhaps TRBD1 as D (5 bases). The CDR3 consists of 14 residues. With 3 bases removed from V and 4 bases from J, the gap between germline ends came to 13 bases. The V gene's germline CDR1 is SGDLS and CDR2 YYNGEE.

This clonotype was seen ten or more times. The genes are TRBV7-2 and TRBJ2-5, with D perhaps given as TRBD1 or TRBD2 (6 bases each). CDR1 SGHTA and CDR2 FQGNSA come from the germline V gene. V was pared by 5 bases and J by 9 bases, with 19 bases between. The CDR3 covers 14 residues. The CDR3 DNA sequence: TGTGCCAGCAGCACCCCGGGGGCTGTCAGGGCCCAGTACTTC. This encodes CASSTPGAVRAQYF.

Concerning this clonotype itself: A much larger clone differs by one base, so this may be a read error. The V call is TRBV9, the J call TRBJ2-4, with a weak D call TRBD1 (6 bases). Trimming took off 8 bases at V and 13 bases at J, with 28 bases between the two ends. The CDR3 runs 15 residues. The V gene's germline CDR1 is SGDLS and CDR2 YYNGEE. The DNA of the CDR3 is TGTGCCAGTGGAGGCCCCCAGGGGTCCTACAATGAGCAGTACTTC. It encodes CASGGPQGSYNEQYF. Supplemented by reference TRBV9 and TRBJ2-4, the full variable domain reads DSGVTQTPKHLITATGQRVTLRCSPRSGDLSVYWYQQSLDQGLQFLIQYYNGEERAKGNILERFSAQQFPDLHSELNLSSLELGDSALYFCASGGPQGSYNEQYFGAGTRLSVL.

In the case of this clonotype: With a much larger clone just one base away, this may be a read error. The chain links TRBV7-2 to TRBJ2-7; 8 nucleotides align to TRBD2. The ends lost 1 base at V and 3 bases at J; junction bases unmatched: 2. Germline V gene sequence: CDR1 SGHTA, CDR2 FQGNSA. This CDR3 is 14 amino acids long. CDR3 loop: CASSLETSDYEQYF. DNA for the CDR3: TGTGCCAGCAGCTTAGAGACTAGCGACTACGAGCAGTACTTC.

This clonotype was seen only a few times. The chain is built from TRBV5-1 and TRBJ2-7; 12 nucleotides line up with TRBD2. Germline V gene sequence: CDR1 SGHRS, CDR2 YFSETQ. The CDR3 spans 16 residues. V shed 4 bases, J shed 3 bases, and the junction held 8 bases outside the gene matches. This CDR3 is CASSPGTSGLVYEQYF. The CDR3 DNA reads TGCGCCAGCAGCCCGGGGACTAGCGGGTTGGTCTACGAGCAGTACTTC.

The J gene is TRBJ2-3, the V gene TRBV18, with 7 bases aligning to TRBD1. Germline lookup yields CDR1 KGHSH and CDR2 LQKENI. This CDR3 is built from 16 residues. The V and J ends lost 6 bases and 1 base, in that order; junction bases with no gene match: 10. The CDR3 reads CASSPLLGGGTDTQYF. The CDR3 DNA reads TGTGCCAGCTCGCCTCTTCTAGGGGGCGGCACAGATACGCAGTATTTT. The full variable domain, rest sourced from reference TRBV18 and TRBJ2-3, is NAGVMQNPRHLVRRRGQEARLRCSPMKGHSHVYWYRQLPEEGLKFMVYLQKENIIDESGMPKERFSAEFPKEGPSILRIQQVVRGDSAAYFCASSPLLGGGTDTQYFGPGTRLTVL.

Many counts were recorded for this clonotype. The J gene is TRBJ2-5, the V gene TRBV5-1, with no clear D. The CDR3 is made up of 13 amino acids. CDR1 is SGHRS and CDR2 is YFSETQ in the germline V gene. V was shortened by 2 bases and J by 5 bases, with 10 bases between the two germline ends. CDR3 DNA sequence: TGCGCCAGCAGCTTCCAGGCCGGCGAGACCCAGTACTTC. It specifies CASSFQAGETQYF. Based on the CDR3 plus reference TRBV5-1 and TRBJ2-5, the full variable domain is KAGVTQTPRYLIKTRGQQVTLSCSPISGHRSVSWYQQTPGQGLQFLFEYFSETQRNKGNFPGRFSGRQFSNSRSEMNVSTLELGDSALYLCASSFQAGETQYFGPGTRLLVL.

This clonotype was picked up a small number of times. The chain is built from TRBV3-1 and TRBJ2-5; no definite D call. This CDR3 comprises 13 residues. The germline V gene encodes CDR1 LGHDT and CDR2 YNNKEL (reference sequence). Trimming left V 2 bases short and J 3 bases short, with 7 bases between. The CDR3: CASSQSEEETQYF. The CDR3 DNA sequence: TGTGCCAGCAGCCAATCGGAAGAAGAGACCCAGTACTTC.

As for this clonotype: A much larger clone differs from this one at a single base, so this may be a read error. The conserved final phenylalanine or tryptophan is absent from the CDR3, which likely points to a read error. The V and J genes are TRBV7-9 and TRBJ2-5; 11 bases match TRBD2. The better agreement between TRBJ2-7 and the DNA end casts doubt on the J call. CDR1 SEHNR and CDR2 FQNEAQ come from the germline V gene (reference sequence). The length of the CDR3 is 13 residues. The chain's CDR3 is CASALAGGYEQYC. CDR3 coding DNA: TGTGCCAGCGCCCTAGCGGGGGGCTACGAGCAGTACTGC.

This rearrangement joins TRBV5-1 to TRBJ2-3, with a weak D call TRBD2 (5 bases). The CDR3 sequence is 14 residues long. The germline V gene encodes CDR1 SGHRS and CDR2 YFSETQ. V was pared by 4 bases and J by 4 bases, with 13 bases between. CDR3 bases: TGCGCCAGCAGCGCGTCCGCGGGCGCAGATACGCAGTATTTT. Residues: CASSASAGADTQYF.

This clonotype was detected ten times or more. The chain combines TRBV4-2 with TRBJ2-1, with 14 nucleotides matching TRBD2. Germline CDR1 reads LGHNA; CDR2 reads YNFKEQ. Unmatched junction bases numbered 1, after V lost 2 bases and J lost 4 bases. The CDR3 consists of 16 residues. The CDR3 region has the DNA TGTGCCAGCAGCCAAAGGACTAGCGGGGGGTACAATGAGCAGTTCTTC. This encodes CASSQRTSGGYNEQFF.

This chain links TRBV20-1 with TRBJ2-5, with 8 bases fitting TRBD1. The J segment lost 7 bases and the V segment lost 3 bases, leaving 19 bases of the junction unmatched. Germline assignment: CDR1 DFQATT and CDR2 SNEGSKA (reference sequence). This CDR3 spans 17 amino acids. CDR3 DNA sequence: TGCAGTGCTAGTCCGGACCCTGGACAGGGCAAAAGGGGGACCCAGTACTTC. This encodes CSASPDPGQGKRGTQYF.

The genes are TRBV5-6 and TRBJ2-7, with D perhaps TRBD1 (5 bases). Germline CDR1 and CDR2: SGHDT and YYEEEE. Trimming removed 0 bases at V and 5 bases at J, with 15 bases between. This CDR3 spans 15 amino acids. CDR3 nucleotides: TGTGCCAGCAGCTTGGGGGCAGGGAATTTCGACGAGCAGTACTTC. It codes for CASSLGAGNFDEQYF.

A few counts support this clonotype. CDR3 DNA sequence: TGCGCCAGCAGCCCCAGTGCCAGGGTGGAAAACATTCAGTACTTC. This codes for CASSPSARVENIQYF. The chain carries TRBV4-1 and TRBJ2-4; a possible D gene is TRBD1 (5 bases). CDR3 length: 15 residues. CDR1 and CDR2 (germline): MGHRA, YSYEKL. V was clipped by 4 bases and J by 5 bases, with 15 bases between them.

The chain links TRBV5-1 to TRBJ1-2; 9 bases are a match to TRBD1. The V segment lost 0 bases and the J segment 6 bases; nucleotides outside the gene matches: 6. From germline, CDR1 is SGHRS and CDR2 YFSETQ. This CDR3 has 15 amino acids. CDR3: CASSLDPGQGNGYTF. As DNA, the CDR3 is TGCGCCAGCAGCTTGGATCCGGGACAGGGTAATGGCTACACCTTC.

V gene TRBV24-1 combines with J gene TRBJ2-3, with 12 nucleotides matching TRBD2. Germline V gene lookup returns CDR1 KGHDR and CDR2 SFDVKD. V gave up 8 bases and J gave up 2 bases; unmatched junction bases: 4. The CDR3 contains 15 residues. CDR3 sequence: CATTGTSGFTDTQYF. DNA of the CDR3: TGTGCCACCACCGGGACTAGCGGGTTCACAGATACGCAGTATTTT.

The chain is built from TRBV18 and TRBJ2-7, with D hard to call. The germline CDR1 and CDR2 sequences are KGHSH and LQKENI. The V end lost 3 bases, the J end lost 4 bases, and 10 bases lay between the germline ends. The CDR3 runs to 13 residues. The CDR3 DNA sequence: TGTGCCAGCTCACCTAACACCAATTACGAGCAGTACTTC. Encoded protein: CASSPNTNYEQYF.

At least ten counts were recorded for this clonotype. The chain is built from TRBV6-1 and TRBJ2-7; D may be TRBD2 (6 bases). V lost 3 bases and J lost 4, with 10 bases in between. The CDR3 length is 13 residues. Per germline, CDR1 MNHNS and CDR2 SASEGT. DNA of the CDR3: TGTGCCAGCAGTGAGACTAGGCGATACGAGCAGTACTTC. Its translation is CASSETRRYEQYF.

This CDR3 is CASSSGQGTDNEQYF. CDR3 nucleotide sequence: TGTGCCAGCAGCTCGGGACAGGGTACGGACAATGAGCAGTACTTC. This chain connects TRBV7-7 to TRBJ2-1; 9 bases line up with TRBD1. Gene TRBJ2-7 matches the end of the DNA better, so the J call may be wrong. This CDR3 is built from 15 residues. Germline V gene sequence: CDR1 SSHAT, CDR2 FNYEAQ (reference sequence).

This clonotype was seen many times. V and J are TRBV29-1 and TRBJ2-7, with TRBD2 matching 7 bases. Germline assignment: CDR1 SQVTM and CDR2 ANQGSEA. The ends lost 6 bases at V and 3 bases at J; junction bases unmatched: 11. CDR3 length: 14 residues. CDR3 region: CSVQRGSPGYEQYF. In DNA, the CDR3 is TGCAGCGTGCAGCGGGGCAGTCCAGGCTACGAGCAGTACTTC.

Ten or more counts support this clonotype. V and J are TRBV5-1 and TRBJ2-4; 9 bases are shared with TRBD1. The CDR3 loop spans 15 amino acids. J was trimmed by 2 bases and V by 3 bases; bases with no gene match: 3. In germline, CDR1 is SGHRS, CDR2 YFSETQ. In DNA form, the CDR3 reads TGCGCCAGCAGCTCCGGGACAGGGACCAAAAACATTCAGTACTTC. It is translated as CASSSGTGTKNIQYF.

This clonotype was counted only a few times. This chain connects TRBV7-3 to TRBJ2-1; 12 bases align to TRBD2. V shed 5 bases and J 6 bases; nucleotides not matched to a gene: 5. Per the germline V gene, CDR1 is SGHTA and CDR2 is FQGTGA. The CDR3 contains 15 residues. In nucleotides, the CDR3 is TGTGCCAGCAGCGGCGGACTAGCGGGGAGCAATGAGCAGTTCTTC. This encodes CASSGGLAGSNEQFF.

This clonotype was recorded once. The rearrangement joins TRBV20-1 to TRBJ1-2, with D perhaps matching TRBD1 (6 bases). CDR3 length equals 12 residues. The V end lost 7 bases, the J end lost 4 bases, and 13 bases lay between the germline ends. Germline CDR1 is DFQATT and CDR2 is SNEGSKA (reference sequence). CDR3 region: CSVSHRVYGYTF. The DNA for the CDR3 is TGCAGTGTTTCCCACAGGGTCTATGGCTACACCTTC.

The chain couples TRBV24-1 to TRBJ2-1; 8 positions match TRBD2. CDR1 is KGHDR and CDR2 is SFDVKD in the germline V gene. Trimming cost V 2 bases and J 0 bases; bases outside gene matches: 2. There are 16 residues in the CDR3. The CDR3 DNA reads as TGTGCCACCAGTGATTCCGGGGGGGGCTCCTACAATGAGCAGTTCTTC. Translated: CATSDSGGGSYNEQFF.

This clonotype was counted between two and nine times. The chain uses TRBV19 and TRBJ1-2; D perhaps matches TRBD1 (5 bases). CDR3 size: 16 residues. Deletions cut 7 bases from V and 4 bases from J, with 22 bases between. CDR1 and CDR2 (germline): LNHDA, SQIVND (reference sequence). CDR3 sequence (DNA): TGTGCCAGTACCCTCTCCGGGACTGCCCCATCCTATGGCTACACCTTC. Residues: CASTLSGTAPSYGYTF. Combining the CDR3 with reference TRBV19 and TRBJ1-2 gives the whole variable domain DGGITQSPKYLFRKEGQNVTLSCEQNLNHDAMYWYRQDPGQGLRLIYYSQIVNDFQKGDIAEGYSVSREKKESFPLTVTSAQKNPTAFYLCASTLSGTAPSYGYTFGSGTRLTVV.

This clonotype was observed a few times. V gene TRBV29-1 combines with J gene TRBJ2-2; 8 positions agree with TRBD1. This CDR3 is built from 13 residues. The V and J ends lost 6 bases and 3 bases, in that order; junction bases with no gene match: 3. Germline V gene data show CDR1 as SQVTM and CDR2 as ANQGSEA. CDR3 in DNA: TGCAGCGTCTACAGGGGGGACACCGGGGAGCTGTTTTTT. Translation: CSVYRGDTGELFF.